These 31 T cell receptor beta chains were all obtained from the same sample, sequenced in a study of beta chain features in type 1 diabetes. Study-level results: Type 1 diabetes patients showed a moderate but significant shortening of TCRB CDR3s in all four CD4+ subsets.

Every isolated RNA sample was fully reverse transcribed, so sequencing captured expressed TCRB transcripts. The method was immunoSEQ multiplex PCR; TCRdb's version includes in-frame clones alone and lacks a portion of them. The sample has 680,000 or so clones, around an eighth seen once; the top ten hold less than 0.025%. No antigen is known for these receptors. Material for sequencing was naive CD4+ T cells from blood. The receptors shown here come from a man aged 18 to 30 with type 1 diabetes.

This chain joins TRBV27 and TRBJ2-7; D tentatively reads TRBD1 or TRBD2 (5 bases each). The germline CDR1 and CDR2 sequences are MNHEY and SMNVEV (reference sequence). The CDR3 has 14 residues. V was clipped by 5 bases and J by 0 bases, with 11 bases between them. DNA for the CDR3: TGTGCCAGCAGTCGAGGGACGGGCTCCTACGAGCAGTACTTC. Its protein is CASSRGTGSYEQYF.

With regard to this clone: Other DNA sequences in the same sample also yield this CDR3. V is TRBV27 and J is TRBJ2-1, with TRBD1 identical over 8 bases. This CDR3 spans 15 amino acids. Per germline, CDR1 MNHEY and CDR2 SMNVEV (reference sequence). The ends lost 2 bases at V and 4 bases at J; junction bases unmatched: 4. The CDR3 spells CASSLGQGPYNEQFF. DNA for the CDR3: TGTGCCAGCAGTTTAGGACAGGGTCCGTACAATGAGCAGTTCTTC.

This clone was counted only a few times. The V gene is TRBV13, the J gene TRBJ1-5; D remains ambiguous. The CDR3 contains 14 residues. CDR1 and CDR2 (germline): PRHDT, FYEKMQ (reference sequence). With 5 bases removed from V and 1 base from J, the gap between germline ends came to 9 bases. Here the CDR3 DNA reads TGTGCCAGCAGCGCGGCCAGGAGCAATCAGCCCCAGCATTTT. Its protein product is CASSAARSNQPQHF.

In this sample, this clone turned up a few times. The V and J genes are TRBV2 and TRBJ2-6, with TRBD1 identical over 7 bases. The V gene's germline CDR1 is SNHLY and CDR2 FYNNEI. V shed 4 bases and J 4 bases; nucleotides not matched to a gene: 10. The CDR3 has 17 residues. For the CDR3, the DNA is TGTGCCAGCAGTGGGTCCTTTACAGGGGCCGGGGCCAACGTCCTGACTTTC. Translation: CASSGSFTGAGANVLTF. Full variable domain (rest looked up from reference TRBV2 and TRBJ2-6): EPEVTQTPSHQVTQMGQEVILRCVPISNHLYFYWYRQILGQKVEFLVSFYNNEISEKSEIFDDQFSVERPDGSNFTLKIRSTKLEDSAMYFCASSGSFTGAGANVLTFGAGSRLTVL.

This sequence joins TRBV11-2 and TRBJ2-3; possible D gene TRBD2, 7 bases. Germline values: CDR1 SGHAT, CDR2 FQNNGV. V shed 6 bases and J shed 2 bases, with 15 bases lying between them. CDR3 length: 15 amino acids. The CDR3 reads CASRNQGGDTDTQYF. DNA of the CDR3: TGTGCCAGCAGGAATCAAGGGGGGGACACAGATACGCAGTATTTT.

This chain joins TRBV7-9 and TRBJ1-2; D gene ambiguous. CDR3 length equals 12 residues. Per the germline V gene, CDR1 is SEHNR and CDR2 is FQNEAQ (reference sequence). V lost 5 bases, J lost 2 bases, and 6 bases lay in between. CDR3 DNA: TGTGCCAGCAGCCCTGTAAACTATGGCTACACCTTC. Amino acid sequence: CASSPVNYGYTF.

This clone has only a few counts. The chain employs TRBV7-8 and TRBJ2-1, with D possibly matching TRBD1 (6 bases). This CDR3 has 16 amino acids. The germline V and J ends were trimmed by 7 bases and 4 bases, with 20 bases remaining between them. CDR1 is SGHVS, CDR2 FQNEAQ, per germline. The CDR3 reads CASTTPSGETYNEQFF. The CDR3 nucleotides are TGTGCCAGCACCACCCCGTCAGGGGAGACGTACAATGAGCAGTTCTTC.

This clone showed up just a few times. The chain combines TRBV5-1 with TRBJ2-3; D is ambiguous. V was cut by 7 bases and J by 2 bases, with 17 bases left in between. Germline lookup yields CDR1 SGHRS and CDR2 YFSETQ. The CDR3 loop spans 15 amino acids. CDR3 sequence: CASARGDINTDTQYF. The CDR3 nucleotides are TGCGCCAGCGCCCGCGGCGACATTAACACAGATACGCAGTATTTT.

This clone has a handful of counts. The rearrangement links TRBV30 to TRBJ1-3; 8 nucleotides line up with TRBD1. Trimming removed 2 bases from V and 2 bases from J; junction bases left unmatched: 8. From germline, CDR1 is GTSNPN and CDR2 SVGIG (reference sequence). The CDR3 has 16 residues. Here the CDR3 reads CAWSSAGGFAGNTIYF. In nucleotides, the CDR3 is TGTGCCTGGAGTAGCGCAGGGGGCTTTGCTGGAAACACCATATATTTT.

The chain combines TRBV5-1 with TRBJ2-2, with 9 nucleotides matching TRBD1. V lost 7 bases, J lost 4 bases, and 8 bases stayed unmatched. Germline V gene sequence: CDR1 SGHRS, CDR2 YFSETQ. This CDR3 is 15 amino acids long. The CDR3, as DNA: TGCGCCAGCTACGGGACAGGGTCGGGCACCGGGGAGCTGTTTTTT. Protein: CASYGTGSGTGELFF.

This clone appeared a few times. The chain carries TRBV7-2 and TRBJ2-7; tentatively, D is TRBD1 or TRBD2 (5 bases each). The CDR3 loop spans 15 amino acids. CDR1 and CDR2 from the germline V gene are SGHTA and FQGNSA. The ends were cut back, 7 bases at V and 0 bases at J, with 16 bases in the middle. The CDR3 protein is CASKGQLGTSYEQYF. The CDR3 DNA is TGTGCCAGCAAGGGCCAGCTGGGGACCTCCTACGAGCAGTACTTC.

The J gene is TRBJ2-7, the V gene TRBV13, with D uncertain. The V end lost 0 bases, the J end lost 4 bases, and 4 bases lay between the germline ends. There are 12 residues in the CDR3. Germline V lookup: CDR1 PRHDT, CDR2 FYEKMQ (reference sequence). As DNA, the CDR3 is TGTGCCAGCAGCTTAGGCCTTTACGAGCAGTACTTC. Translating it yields CASSLGLYEQYF.

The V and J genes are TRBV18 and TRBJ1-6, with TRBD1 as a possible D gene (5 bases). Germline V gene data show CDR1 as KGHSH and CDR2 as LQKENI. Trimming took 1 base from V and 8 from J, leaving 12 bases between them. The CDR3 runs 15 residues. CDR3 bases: TGTGCCAGCTCACCACGGGAAGGGGAGGATTCACCCCTCCACTTT. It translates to CASSPREGEDSPLHF.

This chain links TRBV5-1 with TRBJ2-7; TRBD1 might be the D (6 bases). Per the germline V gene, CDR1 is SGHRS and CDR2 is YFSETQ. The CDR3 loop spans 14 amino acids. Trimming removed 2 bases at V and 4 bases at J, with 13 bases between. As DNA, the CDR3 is TGCGCCAGCAGCTTTTCAGGGGACGAGTACGAGCAGTACTTC. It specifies CASSFSGDEYEQYF.

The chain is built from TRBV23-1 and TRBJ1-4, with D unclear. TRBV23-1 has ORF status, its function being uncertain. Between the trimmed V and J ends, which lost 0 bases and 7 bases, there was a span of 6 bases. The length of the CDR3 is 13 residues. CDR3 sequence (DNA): TGCGCCAGCAGTCAATCCGAGGGTGAAAAACTGTTTTTT. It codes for CASSQSEGEKLFF.

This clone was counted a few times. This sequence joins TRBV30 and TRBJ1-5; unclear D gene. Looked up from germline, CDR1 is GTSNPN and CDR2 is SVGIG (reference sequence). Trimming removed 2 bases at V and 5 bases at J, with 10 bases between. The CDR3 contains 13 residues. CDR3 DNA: TGTGCCTGGAGTCTGACGGTGGATCAGCCCCAGCATTTT. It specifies CAWSLTVDQPQHF.

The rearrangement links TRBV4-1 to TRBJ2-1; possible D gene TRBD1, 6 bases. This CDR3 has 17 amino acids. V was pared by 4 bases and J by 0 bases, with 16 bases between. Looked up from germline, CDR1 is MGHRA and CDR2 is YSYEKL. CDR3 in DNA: TGCGCCAGCAGCCTCCCATCGACAGGTAGCTCCTACAATGAGCAGTTCTTC. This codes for CASSLPSTGSSYNEQFF.

As DNA, the CDR3 is TGTGCCAGCAGGGGTTTGGAAAGGGGCACTGAAGCTTTCTTT. It is translated as CASRGLERGTEAFF. The chain couples TRBV11-3 to TRBJ1-1; D might be TRBD1 (5 bases). V was cut by 6 bases and J by 4 bases, with 15 bases left in between. The germline gives CDR1 SGHNT, CDR2 YENEEA. CDR3 length: 14 residues.

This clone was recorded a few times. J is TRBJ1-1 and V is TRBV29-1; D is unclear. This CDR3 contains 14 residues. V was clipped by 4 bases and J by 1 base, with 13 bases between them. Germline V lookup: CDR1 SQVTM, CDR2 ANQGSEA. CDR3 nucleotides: TGCAGCGTTGGAAGGGCCCCCACGAACACTGAAGCTTTCTTT. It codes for CSVGRAPTNTEAFF.

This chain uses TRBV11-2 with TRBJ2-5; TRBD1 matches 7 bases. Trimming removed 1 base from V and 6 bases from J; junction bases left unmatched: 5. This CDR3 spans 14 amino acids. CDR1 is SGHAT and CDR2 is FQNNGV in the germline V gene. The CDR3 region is CASSLASQGKTQYF. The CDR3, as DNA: TGTGCCAGCAGCTTAGCTTCACAGGGGAAGACCCAGTACTTC.

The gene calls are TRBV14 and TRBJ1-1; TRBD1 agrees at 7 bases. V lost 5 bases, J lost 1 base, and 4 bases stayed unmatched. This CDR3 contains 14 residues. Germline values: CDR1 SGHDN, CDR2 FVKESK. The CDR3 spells CASSTRDRNTEAFF. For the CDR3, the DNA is TGTGCCAGCAGCACCCGGGACAGGAACACTGAAGCTTTCTTT.

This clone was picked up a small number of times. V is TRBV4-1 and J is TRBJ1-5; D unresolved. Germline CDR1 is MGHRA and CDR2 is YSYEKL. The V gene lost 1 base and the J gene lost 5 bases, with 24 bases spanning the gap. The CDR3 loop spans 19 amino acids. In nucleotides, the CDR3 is TGCGCCAGCAGCCAAGGTCTCGGCCTAGTCGGGGTTAGGGATCAGCCCCAGCATTTT. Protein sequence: CASSQGLGLVGVRDQPQHF.

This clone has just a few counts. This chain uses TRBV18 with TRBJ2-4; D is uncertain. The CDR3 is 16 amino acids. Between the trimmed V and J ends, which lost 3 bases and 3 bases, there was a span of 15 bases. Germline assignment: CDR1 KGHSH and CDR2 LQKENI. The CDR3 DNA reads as TGTGCCAGCTCACCCTTTCCAGGCAGTCACAAAAACATTCAGTACTTC. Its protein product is CASSPFPGSHKNIQYF.

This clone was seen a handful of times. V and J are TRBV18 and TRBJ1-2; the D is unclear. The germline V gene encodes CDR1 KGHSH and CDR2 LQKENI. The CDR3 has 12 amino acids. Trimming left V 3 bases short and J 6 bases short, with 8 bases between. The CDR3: CASSPIEDGYTF. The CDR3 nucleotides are TGTGCCAGCTCACCGATAGAGGATGGCTACACCTTC.

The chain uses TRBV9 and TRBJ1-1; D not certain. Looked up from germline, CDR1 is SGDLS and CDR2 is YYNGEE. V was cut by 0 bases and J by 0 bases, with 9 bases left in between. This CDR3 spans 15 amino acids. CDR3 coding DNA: TGTGCCAGCAGCGTAGAAATAGCCATGAACACTGAAGCTTTCTTT. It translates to CASSVEIAMNTEAFF.

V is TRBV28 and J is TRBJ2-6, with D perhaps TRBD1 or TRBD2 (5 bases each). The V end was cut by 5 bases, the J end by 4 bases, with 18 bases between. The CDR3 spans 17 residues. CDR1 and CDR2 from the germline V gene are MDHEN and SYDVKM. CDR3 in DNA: TGTGCCAGCAGTCCCGGGACCGCGCTCTTCGGGGCCAACGTCCTGACTTTC. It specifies CASSPGTALFGANVLTF.

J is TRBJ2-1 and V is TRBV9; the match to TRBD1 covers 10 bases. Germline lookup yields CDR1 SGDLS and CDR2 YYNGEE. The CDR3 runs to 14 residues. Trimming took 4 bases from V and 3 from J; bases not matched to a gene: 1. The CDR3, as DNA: TGTGCCAGCAGCAGGACAGGGGGCTACAATGAGCAGTTCTTC. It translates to CASSRTGGYNEQFF.

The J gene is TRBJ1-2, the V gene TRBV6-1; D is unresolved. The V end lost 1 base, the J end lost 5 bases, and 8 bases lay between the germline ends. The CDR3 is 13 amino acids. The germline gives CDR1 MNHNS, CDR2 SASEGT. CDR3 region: CASSEEWVYGYTF. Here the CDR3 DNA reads TGTGCCAGCAGTGAAGAATGGGTGTATGGCTACACCTTC.

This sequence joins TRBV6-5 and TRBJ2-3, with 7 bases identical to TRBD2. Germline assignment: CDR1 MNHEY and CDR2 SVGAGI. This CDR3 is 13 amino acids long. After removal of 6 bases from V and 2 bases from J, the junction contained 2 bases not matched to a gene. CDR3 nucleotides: TGTGCCAGCAGCCGGGACTACACAGATACGCAGTATTTT. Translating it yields CASSRDYTDTQYF.

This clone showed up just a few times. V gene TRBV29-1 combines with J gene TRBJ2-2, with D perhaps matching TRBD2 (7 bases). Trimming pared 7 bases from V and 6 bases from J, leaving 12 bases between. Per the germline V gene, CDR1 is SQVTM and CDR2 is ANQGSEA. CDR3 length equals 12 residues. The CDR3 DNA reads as TGCAGCGGCGCGGGGGCGGCCGGGGAGCTGTTTTTT. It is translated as CSGAGAAGELFF.

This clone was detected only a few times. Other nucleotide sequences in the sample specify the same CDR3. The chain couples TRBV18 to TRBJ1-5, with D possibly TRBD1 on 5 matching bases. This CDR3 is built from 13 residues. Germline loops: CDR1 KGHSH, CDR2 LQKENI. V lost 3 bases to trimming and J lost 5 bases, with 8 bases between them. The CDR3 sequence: CASSPTGDQPQHF. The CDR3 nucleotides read TGTGCCAGCTCACCTACAGGAGATCAGCCCCAGCATTTT.